The 8 T cell receptor beta chains below were found in one sample sequenced in a study of shared clonotypes between healthy human individuals. Repertoires were generated with immunoSEQ multiplex PCR, while TCRdb's copy carries only in-frame clones and drops some. The sample lists 2 million or so clones; approximately 94% were seen once. It was CD45RO-negative cells, positively selected for CCR7, that made up naive CD8 cells, with terminally differentiated effector memory CD45RA+ cells excluded. The sample consisted of naive CD8+ T cells sorted from blood. Receptors originate from a man aged 18-30 years in good health.

The chain combines TRBV29-1 with TRBJ2-1, with TRBD2 as a possible D gene (5 bases). Between the trimmed V and J ends, which lost 5 bases and 1 base, there was a span of 12 bases. The CDR3 runs 14 residues. Germline V gene data show CDR1 as SQVTM and CDR2 as ANQGSEA. The CDR3 reads CSVRTSSSYNEQFF. The CDR3 nucleotides read TGCAGCGTTCGGACTTCTAGTTCCTACAATGAGCAGTTCTTC.

This rearrangement joins TRBV9 to TRBJ1-6; 7 positions agree with TRBD1. J gave up 10 bases and V 3 bases, and 4 bases lay outside the gene matches. CDR3 length equals 13 residues. Germline-derived CDR1 and CDR2 are SGDLS and YYNGEE. The CDR3 spells CASSATGNSPLHF. In DNA, the CDR3 is TGTGCCAGCAGCGCGACAGGGAACTCACCCCTCCACTTT.

This clone was seen once. The V call is TRBV5-4, the J call TRBJ1-2; D gene unclear. V was trimmed by 0 bases and J by 8 bases, leaving 17 bases between them. The CDR3 has 15 amino acids. In germline, CDR1 is SGHNT, CDR2 YYREEE (reference sequence). The CDR3 DNA sequence: TGTGCCAGCAGCTTGGTAACAACTCTGCCCCAAGGCTACACCTTC. Translation gives CASSLVTTLPQGYTF.

Turning to this clone: This sample includes further DNA sequences coding for the same CDR3. The chain uses TRBV9 and TRBJ2-5; 13 bases are shared with TRBD2. V shed 2 bases, J shed 2 bases, and the junction held 3 bases outside the gene matches. The CDR3 contains 16 residues. Germline V lookup: CDR1 SGDLS, CDR2 YYNGEE. The CDR3 here is CASSVGTSGDQETQYF. The CDR3 bases are TGTGCCAGCAGCGTCGGGACTAGCGGGGATCAAGAGACCCAGTACTTC.

The rearrangement uses TRBV28 and TRBJ1-2; D gene ambiguous. Trimming pared 1 base from V and 7 bases from J, leaving 16 bases between. Germline V gives CDR1 MDHEN, CDR2 SYDVKM. The CDR3 spans 15 residues. The CDR3 coding sequence is TGTGCCAGCAGTTTATCCAGGACCCCTAGTTCTGGCTACACCTTC. It encodes CASSLSRTPSSGYTF.

The chain uses TRBV6-1 and TRBJ1-4; 8 positions match TRBD1. The V and J ends lost 0 bases and 6 bases, in that order; junction bases with no gene match: 15. This CDR3 has 19 residues. The germline V gene has CDR1 MNHNS and CDR2 SASEGT. For the CDR3, the DNA is TGTGCCAGCAGTGAAGCGTTCGGGGACAGGCCCCAGTGGGATGAAAAACTGTTTTTT. It specifies CASSEAFGDRPQWDEKLFF.

The chain combines TRBV29-1 with TRBJ2-3, with TRBD1 matching over 8 bases. Germline CDR1 SQVTM, CDR2 ANQGSEA. V gave up 4 bases and J gave up 0 bases; unmatched junction bases: 0. This CDR3 has 13 amino acids. The CDR3, as DNA: TGCAGCGTTGGACAGGGGAGCACAGATACGCAGTATTTT. Translated: CSVGQGSTDTQYF.

V and J are TRBV5-4 and TRBJ2-1; the D is unclear. Per the germline V gene, CDR1 is SGHNT and CDR2 is YYREEE (reference sequence). V lost 1 base, J lost 0 bases, and 11 bases lay in between. This CDR3 spans 16 amino acids. The CDR3 sequence: CASSLLGMSSYNEQFF. CDR3 DNA: TGTGCCAGCAGCTTGCTTGGGATGAGCTCCTACAATGAGCAGTTCTTC.